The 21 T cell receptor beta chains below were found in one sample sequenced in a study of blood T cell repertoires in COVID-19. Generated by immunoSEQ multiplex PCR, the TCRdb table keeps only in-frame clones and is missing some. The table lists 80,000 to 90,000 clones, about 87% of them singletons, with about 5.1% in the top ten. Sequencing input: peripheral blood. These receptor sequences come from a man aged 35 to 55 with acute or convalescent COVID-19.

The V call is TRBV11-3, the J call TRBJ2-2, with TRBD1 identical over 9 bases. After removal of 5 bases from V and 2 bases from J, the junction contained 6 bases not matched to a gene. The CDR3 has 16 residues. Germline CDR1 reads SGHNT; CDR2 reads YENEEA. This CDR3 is CASSPVGQGNTGELFF. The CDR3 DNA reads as TGTGCCAGCAGCCCCGTGGGACAGGGAAACACCGGGGAGCTGTTTTTT. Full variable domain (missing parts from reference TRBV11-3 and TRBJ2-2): EAGVVQSPRYKIIEKKQPVAFWCNPISGHNTLYWYLQNLGQGPELLIRYENEEAVDDSQLPKDRFSAERLKGVDSTLKIQPAELGDSAVYLCASSPVGQGNTGELFFGEGSRLTVL.

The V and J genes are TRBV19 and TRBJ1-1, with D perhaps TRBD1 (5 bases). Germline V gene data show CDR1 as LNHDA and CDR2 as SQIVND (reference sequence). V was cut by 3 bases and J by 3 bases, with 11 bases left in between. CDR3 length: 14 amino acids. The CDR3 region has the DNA TGTGCCAGTAGTATTCGGGGGAGGGACACTGAAGCTTTCTTT. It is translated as CASSIRGRDTEAFF.

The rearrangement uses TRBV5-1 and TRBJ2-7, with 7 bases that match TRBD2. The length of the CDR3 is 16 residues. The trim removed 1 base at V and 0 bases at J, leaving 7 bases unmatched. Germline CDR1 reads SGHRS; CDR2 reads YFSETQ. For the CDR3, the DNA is TGCGCCAGCAGCTTGAGCGGGGCCAGCAGCTCCTACGAGCAGTACTTC. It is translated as CASSLSGASSSYEQYF. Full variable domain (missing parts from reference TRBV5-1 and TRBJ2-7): KAGVTQTPRYLIKTRGQQVTLSCSPISGHRSVSWYQQTPGQGLQFLFEYFSETQRNKGNFPGRFSGRQFSNSRSEMNVSTLELGDSALYLCASSLSGASSSYEQYFGPGTRLTVT.

The CDR3: CASRPTGATNTEAFF. The DNA of the CDR3 is TGCGCCAGCAGGCCGACAGGGGCTACGAACACTGAAGCTTTCTTT. This chain links TRBV5-1 with TRBJ1-1; 8 bases line up with TRBD1. Germline trimming cut 5 bases from V and 1 base from J; bases unmatched to any gene: 7. Germline V gene lookup returns CDR1 SGHRS and CDR2 YFSETQ. This CDR3 has 15 amino acids. Combining the CDR3 with reference TRBV5-1 and TRBJ1-1 gives the whole variable domain KAGVTQTPRYLIKTRGQQVTLSCSPISGHRSVSWYQQTPGQGLQFLFEYFSETQRNKGNFPGRFSGRQFSNSRSEMNVSTLELGDSALYLCASRPTGATNTEAFFGQGTRLTVV.

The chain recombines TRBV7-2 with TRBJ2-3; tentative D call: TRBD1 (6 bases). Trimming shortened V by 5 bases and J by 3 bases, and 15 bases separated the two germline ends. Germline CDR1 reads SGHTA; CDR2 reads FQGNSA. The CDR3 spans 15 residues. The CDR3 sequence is CASSRQPQGTDTQYF. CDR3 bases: TGTGCCAGCAGCCGCCAGCCACAGGGAACAGATACGCAGTATTTT.

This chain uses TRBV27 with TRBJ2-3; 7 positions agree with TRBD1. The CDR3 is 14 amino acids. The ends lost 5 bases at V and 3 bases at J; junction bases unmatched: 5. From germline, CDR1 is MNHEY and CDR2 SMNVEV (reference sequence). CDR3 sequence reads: CASSQYRGTDTQYF. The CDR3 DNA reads TGTGCCAGCAGTCAATACAGGGGAACAGATACGCAGTATTTT.

Here the CDR3 DNA reads TGTGCCAGCAGCTTCCGGGAGGACGTCGAAAAACTGTTTTTT. It yields the protein CASSFREDVEKLFF. The chain links TRBV7-2 to TRBJ1-4; D ambiguous. The CDR3 totals 14 residues. Germline V gene lookup returns CDR1 SGHTA and CDR2 FQGNSA. V lost 3 bases and J 8 bases, leaving 13 bases between the germline ends.

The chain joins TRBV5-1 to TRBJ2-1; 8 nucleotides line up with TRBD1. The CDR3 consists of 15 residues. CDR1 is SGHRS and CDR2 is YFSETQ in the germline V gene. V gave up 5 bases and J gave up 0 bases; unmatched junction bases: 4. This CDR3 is CASSWDRSSYNEQFF. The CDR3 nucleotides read TGCGCCAGCAGTTGGGACAGGAGCTCCTACAATGAGCAGTTCTTC.

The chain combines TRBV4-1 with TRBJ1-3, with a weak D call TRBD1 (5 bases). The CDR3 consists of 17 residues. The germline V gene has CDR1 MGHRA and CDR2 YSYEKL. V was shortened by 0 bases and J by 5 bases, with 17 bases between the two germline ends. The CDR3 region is CASSQEVDLTVRNTIYF. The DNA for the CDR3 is TGCGCCAGCAGCCAAGAAGTAGACCTGACAGTCAGAAACACCATATATTTT.

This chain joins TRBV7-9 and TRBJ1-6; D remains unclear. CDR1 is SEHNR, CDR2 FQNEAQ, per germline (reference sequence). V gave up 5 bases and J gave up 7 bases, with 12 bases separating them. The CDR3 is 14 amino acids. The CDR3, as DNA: TGTGCCAGCAGCCCTAAAGGAGGGAATTCACCCCTCCACTTT. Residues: CASSPKGGNSPLHF.

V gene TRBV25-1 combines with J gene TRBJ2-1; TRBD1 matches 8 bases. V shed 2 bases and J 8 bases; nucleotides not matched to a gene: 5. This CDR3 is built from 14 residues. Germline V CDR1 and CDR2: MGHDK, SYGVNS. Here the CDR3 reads CASSERTGSDEQFF. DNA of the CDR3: TGTGCCAGCAGTGAAAGGACAGGGAGCGATGAGCAGTTCTTC.

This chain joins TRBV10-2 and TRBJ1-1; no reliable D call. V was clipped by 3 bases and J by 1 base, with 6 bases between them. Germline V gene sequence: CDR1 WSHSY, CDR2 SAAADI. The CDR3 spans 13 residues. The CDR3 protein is CASSESGNTEAFF. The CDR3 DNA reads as TGCGCCAGCAGTGAATCCGGGAACACTGAAGCTTTCTTT.

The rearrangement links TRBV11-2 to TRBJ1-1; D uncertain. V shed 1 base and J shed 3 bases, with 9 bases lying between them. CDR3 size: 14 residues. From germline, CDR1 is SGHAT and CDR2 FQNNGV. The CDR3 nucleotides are TGTGCCAGCAGCTTAGTAGGAGGTGACACTGAAGCTTTCTTT. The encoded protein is CASSLVGGDTEAFF.

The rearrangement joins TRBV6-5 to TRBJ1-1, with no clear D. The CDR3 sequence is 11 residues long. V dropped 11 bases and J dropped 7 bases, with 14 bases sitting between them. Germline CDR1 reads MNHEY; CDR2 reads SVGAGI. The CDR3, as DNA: TGTGCCCCAGCGGGCGAAGATGAAGCTTTCTTT. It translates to CAPAGEDEAFF.

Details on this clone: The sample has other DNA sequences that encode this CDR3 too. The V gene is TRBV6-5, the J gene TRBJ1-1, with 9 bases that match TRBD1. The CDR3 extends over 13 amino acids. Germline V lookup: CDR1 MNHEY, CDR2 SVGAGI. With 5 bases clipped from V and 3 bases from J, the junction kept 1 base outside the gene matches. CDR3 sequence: CASSRDRDTEAFF. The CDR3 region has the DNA TGTGCCAGCAGTCGGGACAGGGACACTGAAGCTTTCTTT.

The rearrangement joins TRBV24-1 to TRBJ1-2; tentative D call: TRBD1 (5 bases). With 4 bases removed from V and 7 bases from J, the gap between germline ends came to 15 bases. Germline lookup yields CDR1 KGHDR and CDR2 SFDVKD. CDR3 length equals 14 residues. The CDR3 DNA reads TGTGCCACCAGTGACCCTGGGGCGGATCTTGGCTACACCTTC. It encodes CATSDPGADLGYTF.

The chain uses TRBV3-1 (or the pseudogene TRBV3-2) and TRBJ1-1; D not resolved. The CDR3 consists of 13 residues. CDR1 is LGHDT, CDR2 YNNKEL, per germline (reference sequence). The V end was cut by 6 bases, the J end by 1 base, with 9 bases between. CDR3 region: CASSLNRNTEAFF. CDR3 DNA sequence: TGTGCCAGCAGTCTAAACAGGAACACTGAAGCTTTCTTT.

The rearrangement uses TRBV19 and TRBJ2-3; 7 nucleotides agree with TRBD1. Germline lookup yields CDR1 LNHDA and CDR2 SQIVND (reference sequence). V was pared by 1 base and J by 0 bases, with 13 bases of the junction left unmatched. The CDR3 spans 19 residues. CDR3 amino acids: CASSIAIYTGDGSTDTQYF. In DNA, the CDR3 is TGTGCCAGTAGTATAGCCATATATACAGGGGACGGGAGCACAGATACGCAGTATTTT.

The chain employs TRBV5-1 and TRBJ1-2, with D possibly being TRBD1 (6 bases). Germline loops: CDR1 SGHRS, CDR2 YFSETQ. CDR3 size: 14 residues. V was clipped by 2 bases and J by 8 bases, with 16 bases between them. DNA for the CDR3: TGCGCCAGCAGCTTAGAAGTGGGGGCGGAAGGCTACACCTTC. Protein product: CASSLEVGAEGYTF.

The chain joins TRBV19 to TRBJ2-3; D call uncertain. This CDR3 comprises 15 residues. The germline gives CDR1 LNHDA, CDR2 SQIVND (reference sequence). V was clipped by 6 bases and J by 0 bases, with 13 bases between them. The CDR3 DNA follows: TGTGCCAGTAGCCACCTCTTTGGCAGCACAGATACGCAGTATTTT. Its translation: CASSHLFGSTDTQYF.

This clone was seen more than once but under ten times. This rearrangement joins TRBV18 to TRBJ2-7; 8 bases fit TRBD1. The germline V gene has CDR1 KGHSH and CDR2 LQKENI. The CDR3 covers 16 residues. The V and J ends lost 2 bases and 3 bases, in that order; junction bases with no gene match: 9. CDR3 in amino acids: CASSPNSGTGGYEQYF. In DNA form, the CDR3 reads TGTGCCAGCTCACCAAATTCCGGGACAGGAGGCTACGAGCAGTACTTC.